This TCR beta chain derives from a study of T cell responses to AZD1222 COVID-19 vaccine. TCRdb's copy holds only in-frame clones and misses some; the assay was immunoSEQ multiplex PCR. The sample lists 200,000 or so clones, approximately 92% occurring once. Germline V gene lookup returns CDR1 LGHDT and CDR2 YNNKEL (reference sequence). Trimming pared 0 bases from V and 0 bases from J, leaving 17 bases between. This CDR3 is built from 18 residues. The chain has TRBV3-1 (or the pseudogene TRBV3-2) and TRBJ1-1; perhaps TRBD1 as D (5 bases). This TCR came from an adult in good health. The sequences come from peripheral blood, collected on day 0 of AZD1222 vaccination. CDR3: CASSQDFFRRQLNTEAFF. CDR3 sequence (DNA): TGTGCCAGCAGCCAAGATTTTTTTCGTAGACAGCTGAACACTGAAGCTTTCTTT.